This T cell receptor beta chain was captured by sequencing in a study of OX40 agonist ivuxolimab in advanced cancers. Study as a whole: It was ivuxolimab, an agonistic anti-OX40 (CD134) antibody, that patients were treated with. Study-wide points: CD8+ T cells (on average) carried more expanded clones than CD4+ T cells. Part of the nonresponder group also had normalized T-cell clonal expansion that was low.

This CDR3 region has 19 residues. CDR1 and CDR2 (germline): SGHTA, FQGTGA. Trimming pared 5 bases from V and 3 bases from J, leaving 29 bases between. About this clone: Its antigen is undetermined.

Using immunoSEQ multiplex PCR, the repertoire was profiled, and TCRdb retains in-frame clones only, with some absent. In the table there are approximately 52,000 clones, around 85% of which are singletons. The chain is built from TRBV7-3 and TRBJ2-7; weak D call: TRBD1 (7 bases). The receptor comes from an adult with an advanced solid tumor such as melanoma, head and neck, liver or kidney cancer. The material was CD4+ or CD8+ T cells sorted from blood, obtained in a trial of the OX40 agonist ivuxolimab. The CDR3 here is CASSLPPREDRPGIYEQYF. As DNA, the CDR3 is TGTGCCAGCAGCCTACCCCCGAGGGAGGACAGGCCGGGCATCTACGAGCAGTACTTC.